What follows are 30 T cell receptor beta chains derived from one specimen sequenced in a study of shared clonotypes between healthy human individuals (dated by TCRdb to the early 2020s). Library preparation was by the immunoSEQ multiplex PCR assay. TCRdb took this table from immuneACCESS and kept in-frame rearrangements with V and J called. Such tables lack part of the clones; where checked against another copy, unresolved V genes explain under half of the gap, and the rest is unexplained. Recorded for this sample are about 600,000 clones; roughly 72% of them occurred a single time. The ten largest clones capture more than 10% of the sample. The specimen sequenced was PBMCs. These receptors were obtained from a woman aged 40 to 50 in good health. Some clones in this sample may be carry-over from other donors' samples.

To note about this clone: A much larger clonotype is one base distant, so this may be a read error. The V gene is TRBV11-2, the J gene TRBJ1-2; maybe TRBD1 (5 bases). Germline lookup yields CDR1 SGHAT and CDR2 FQNNGV. The CDR3 extends over 12 amino acids. The CDR3 DNA follows: TGTGCCAGCAATCAAGAACAGGTTGGCAACACCTTC. Its protein product is CASNQEQVGNTF.

This chain connects TRBV7-3 to TRBJ2-3, with D unresolved. The V gene's germline CDR1 is SGHTA and CDR2 FQGTGA. Trimming stripped 5 bases from V and 5 bases from J, with 14 bases between. This CDR3 is built from 14 residues. DNA for the CDR3: TGTGCCAGCAGCGGACCCGAAGCTGGAGATACGCAGTATTTT. This sequence encodes CASSGPEAGDTQYF.

Note on this clone: This is likely an artifact of a read error, given a far larger clone one base away. The J gene is TRBJ1-2, the V gene TRBV2, with D perhaps TRBD1 (5 bases). The germline V and J ends were trimmed by 5 bases and 10 bases, with 17 bases remaining between them. The length of the CDR3 is 13 residues. CDR1 is SNHLY and CDR2 is FYNNEI in the germline V gene. The CDR3 spells CASSPTGTDDYTF. As DNA, the CDR3 is TGTGCCAGCAGTCCGACTGGGACGGATGACTACACCTTC.

The chain's CDR3 is CASSPRLAGVGGSYNEQFF. The CDR3 coding sequence is TGTGCCAGCAGCCCCCGACTAGCGGGAGTTGGAGGCTCCTACAATGAGCAGTTCTTC. V is TRBV9 and J is TRBJ2-1; 12 nucleotides match TRBD2. Trimming at V came to 4 bases and at J to 0 bases, leaving 11 bases not matched to a gene. Per germline, CDR1 SGDLS and CDR2 YYNGEE. There are 19 residues in the CDR3. Looking up the rest from reference TRBV9 and TRBJ2-1 gives the full variable domain: DSGVTQTPKHLITATGQRVTLRCSPRSGDLSVYWYQQSLDQGLQFLIQYYNGEERAKGNILERFSAQQFPDLHSELNLSSLELGDSALYFCASSPRLAGVGGSYNEQFFGPGTRLTVL.

This rearrangement joins TRBV6-5 to TRBJ1-3; D is perhaps TRBD1 (6 bases). V shed 4 bases and J shed 4 bases, with 17 bases lying between them. The V gene's germline CDR1 is MNHEY and CDR2 SVGAGI. This CDR3 comprises 16 residues. CDR3 loop: CASSSPGAPSGNTIYF. The CDR3 DNA follows: TGTGCCAGCAGTTCACCGGGGGCTCCGTCAGGAAACACCATATATTTT.

The V and J genes are TRBV28 and TRBJ2-3, with 8 bases identical to TRBD1. CDR1 and CDR2 (germline): MDHEN, SYDVKM. V lost 2 bases and J lost 5; bases outside the gene matches: 15. The CDR3 is made up of 18 amino acids. CDR3 region: CASSLPILGGQVQDTQYF. The CDR3 DNA reads as TGTGCCAGCAGTTTACCGATCCTCGGGGGACAGGTTCAAGATACGCAGTATTTT.

This clone has a single count. J is TRBJ2-5 and V is TRBV7-2, with a possible D match to TRBD1 (5 bases). V lost 5 bases and J 0 bases, leaving 10 bases between the germline ends. The CDR3 sequence is 14 residues long. Per the germline V gene, CDR1 is SGHTA and CDR2 is FQGNSA. In nucleotides, the CDR3 is TGTGCCAGCAGCCTAAGGACACACCAAGAGACCCAGTACTTC. Encoded protein: CASSLRTHQETQYF.

CDR3 residues: CASSLIRGAGANVLTF. The CDR3 DNA sequence: TGTGCCAGCAGCTTAATTCGGGGTGCTGGGGCCAACGTCCTGACTTTC. The V gene is TRBV7-9, the J gene TRBJ2-6, with D tentatively TRBD2 (5 bases). V shed 2 bases and J shed 2 bases, with 10 bases lying between them. Germline V gives CDR1 SEHNR, CDR2 FQNEAQ (reference sequence). The CDR3 spans 16 residues.

Remarks on this clone: Other DNA sequences from this sample encode an identical CDR3 as well. The rearrangement links TRBV6-1 to TRBJ1-2; the D gene is possibly TRBD1 (5 bases). V lost 3 bases, J lost 8 bases, and 10 bases lay in between. The CDR3 sequence is 12 residues long. Germline CDR1 is MNHNS and CDR2 is SASEGT. CDR3 sequence: CASSETADGYTF. CDR3 DNA: TGTGCCAGCAGTGAGACAGCGGACGGCTACACCTTC.

V is TRBV28 and J is TRBJ2-6; D gene ambiguous. Between the trimmed V and J ends, which lost 5 bases and 2 bases, there was a span of 7 bases. Germline V lookup: CDR1 MDHEN, CDR2 SYDVKM. This CDR3 has 14 residues. The CDR3 loop is CASSPHTGANVLTF. DNA of the CDR3: TGTGCCAGCAGTCCTCACACTGGGGCCAACGTCCTGACTTTC.

The CDR3, as DNA: TGTGCCAGCAGTACGAGGGCCGGCGCAGATACGCAGTATTTT. Amino acid sequence: CASSTRAGADTQYF. The rearrangement links TRBV6-4 to TRBJ2-3; perhaps TRBD2 as D (5 bases). The germline V gene encodes CDR1 MRHNA and CDR2 SNTAGT. V was clipped by 5 bases and J by 4 bases, with 13 bases between them. CDR3 length: 14 amino acids.

The V gene is TRBV5-5, the J gene TRBJ2-7; D is possibly TRBD2 (6 bases). The CDR3 spans 14 residues. Germline values: CDR1 SGHKS, CDR2 YYEKEE (reference sequence). Trimming removed 3 bases at V and 4 bases at J, with 14 bases between. CDR3 sequence: CASSSAGWGYEQYF. CDR3 DNA sequence: TGTGCCAGCAGCTCCGCGGGATGGGGATACGAGCAGTACTTC.

This chain links TRBV9 with TRBJ2-2, with 10 bases lining up with TRBD2. This CDR3 is built from 17 residues. Germline CDR1 reads SGDLS; CDR2 reads YYNGEE. After removal of 0 bases from V and 0 bases from J, the junction contained 2 bases not matched to a gene. CDR3 region: CASSVGAGGANTGELFF. Here the CDR3 DNA reads TGTGCCAGCAGCGTAGGAGCGGGAGGGGCGAACACCGGGGAGCTGTTTTTT.

The chain is built from TRBV20-1 and TRBJ2-1; D unresolved. Germline lookup yields CDR1 DFQATT and CDR2 SNEGSKA (reference sequence). This CDR3 has 10 amino acids. Trimming pared 3 bases from V and 7 bases from J, leaving 4 bases between. As DNA, the CDR3 is TGCAGTGCTAGTCTAAATGAGCAGTTCTTC. As protein: CSASLNEQFF.

This clone appeared a few times. V and J are TRBV5-1 and TRBJ2-5; TRBD1 matches 9 bases. This CDR3 has 16 residues. The germline V gene has CDR1 SGHRS and CDR2 YFSETQ. Trimming removed 7 bases from V and 7 bases from J; junction bases left unmatched: 17. DNA for the CDR3: TGCGCCAGCGATCGAATGGGACAGGGAGTTTCGGGGACCCAGTACTTC. It is translated as CASDRMGQGVSGTQYF.

The CDR3, as DNA: TGTGCCAGCTCTCTAGACAGGACCACACTTAGGGAGCAGTACTTC. Translation gives CASSLDRTTLREQYF. The rearrangement links TRBV18 to TRBJ2-7; D may be TRBD1 (6 bases). The V and J ends lost 6 bases and 7 bases respectively, with 22 bases between them. This CDR3 has 15 residues. Germline CDR1 reads KGHSH; CDR2 reads LQKENI.

The chain has TRBV29-1 and TRBJ2-2, with TRBD2 matching 8 bases. The J segment lost 4 bases and the V segment lost 3 bases, leaving 4 bases of the junction unmatched. This CDR3 contains 14 residues. CDR1 SQVTM and CDR2 ANQGSEA come from the germline V gene. The CDR3: CSVDLAGFTGELFF. The CDR3 coding sequence is TGCAGCGTTGACTTAGCGGGATTCACCGGGGAGCTGTTTTTT.

J is TRBJ2-1 and V is TRBV29-1; D perhaps matches TRBD2 (6 bases). The CDR3 loop spans 15 amino acids. The germline V gene encodes CDR1 SQVTM and CDR2 ANQGSEA. Trimming stripped 7 bases from V and 1 base from J, with 17 bases between. The CDR3 region has the DNA TGCAGCGCAGGGACTTCTTTAAGTTCCTACAATGAGCAGTTCTTC. Translated, it gives CSAGTSLSSYNEQFF.

A word on this clone: Sequence at one end of the junction differs from germline and may be a read error. The chain recombines TRBV9 with TRBJ1-2; weak D call: TRBD1 (5 bases). CDR1 is SGDLS, CDR2 YYNGEE, per germline. The CDR3 extends over 17 amino acids. The DNA of the CDR3 is TGTGCCGGCAGCGTAGCTTGGGGGACCCGGGGTGGCTATGGCTACACCTTC. Protein: CAGSVAWGTRGGYGYTF.

The chain has TRBV11-1 and TRBJ1-3; D unclear. The V end was cut by 1 base, the J end by 4 bases, with 17 bases between. Germline assignment: CDR1 SGHAT and CDR2 FQDESV (reference sequence). The length of the CDR3 is 17 residues. The CDR3, as DNA: TGTGCCAGCAGCTTAGACGAGGGCGCGGTCGTCGGAAACACCATATATTTT. Translated, it gives CASSLDEGAVVGNTIYF.

V is TRBV19 and J is TRBJ2-1; 10 positions agree with TRBD2. The CDR3 sequence is 13 residues long. Germline V lookup: CDR1 LNHDA, CDR2 SQIVND (reference sequence). The junction had 4 bases not matched to a gene; V was cut back by 8 bases and J by 6 bases. CDR3: CASRLAGTNEQFF. CDR3 nucleotides: TGTGCCAGTCGACTAGCGGGTACCAATGAGCAGTTCTTC.

The V and J genes are TRBV11-2 and TRBJ2-3; the D gene is possibly TRBD1 (9 bases). The CDR3 is 18 residues long. Germline loops: CDR1 SGHAT, CDR2 FQNNGV. With 5 bases removed from V and 6 bases from J, the gap between germline ends came to 27 bases. CDR3 in amino acids: CASSGEGGGTGIFDTQYF. DNA of the CDR3: TGTGCCAGCAGCGGCGAGGGCGGGGGGACAGGGATTTTTGATACGCAGTATTTT.

Note on this clone: This may be a read error, as it is one base from a much larger clone. The chain is built from TRBV2 and TRBJ2-2; no reliable D call. The CDR3 runs to 14 residues. The V gene lost 6 bases and the J gene lost 7 bases, with 15 bases spanning the gap. Germline values: CDR1 SNHLY, CDR2 FYNNEI. CDR3: CASSYQMGIGELFF. DNA of the CDR3: TGTGCCAGCAGCTACCAAATGGGGATCGGGGAGCTGTTTTTT.

This chain uses TRBV5-6 with TRBJ2-7; the D gene is possibly TRBD2 (5 bases). The CDR3 runs to 14 residues. CDR1 and CDR2 from the germline V gene are SGHDT and YYEEEE. V gave up 3 bases and J gave up 5 bases, with 15 bases separating them. CDR3: CASSYALRGNEQYF. CDR3 coding DNA: TGTGCCAGCAGCTACGCCCTGAGAGGGAACGAGCAGTACTTC. Together with reference TRBV5-6 and TRBJ2-7, the CDR3 gives the full variable domain: DAGVTQSPTHLIKTRGQQVTLRCSPKSGHDTVSWYQQALGQGPQFIFQYYEEEERQRGNFPDRFSGHQFPNYSSELNVNALLLGDSALYLCASSYALRGNEQYFGPGTRLTVT.

This clone was picked up many times. Different DNA sequences within this sample yield the same CDR3. The V and J genes are TRBV30 and TRBJ2-3; perhaps TRBD1 as D (6 bases). Germline CDR1 and CDR2: GTSNPN and SVGIG (reference sequence). V was trimmed by 1 base and J by 2 bases, leaving 10 bases between them. The CDR3 sequence is 14 residues long. The CDR3 here is CAWSAGQNTDTQYF. The CDR3 DNA reads as TGTGCCTGGAGTGCCGGACAGAACACAGATACGCAGTATTTT.

The chain is built from TRBV19 and TRBJ2-3; D is unresolved. Germline V gene data show CDR1 as LNHDA and CDR2 as SQIVND (reference sequence). The CDR3 loop spans 14 amino acids. V gave up 3 bases and J gave up 1 base, with 8 bases separating them. CDR3 sequence reads: CASSMGKGTDTQYF. The CDR3 DNA follows: TGTGCCAGTAGTATGGGGAAGGGCACAGATACGCAGTATTTT.

V is TRBV15 and J is TRBJ1-4, with D hard to call. The length of the CDR3 is 14 residues. V gave up 1 base and J gave up 4 bases, with 7 bases separating them. The germline V gene encodes CDR1 LNHNV and CDR2 YYDKDF (reference sequence). CDR3 in amino acids: CATSRVSLNEKLFF. For the CDR3, the DNA is TGTGCCACCAGCAGAGTCTCCCTTAATGAAAAACTGTTTTTT. Drawing the rest from reference TRBV15 and TRBJ1-4, the complete variable domain is DAMVIQNPRYQVTQFGKPVTLSCSQTLNHNVMYWYQQKSSQAPKLLFHYYDKDFNNEADTPDNFQSRRPNTSFCFLDIRSPGLGDTAMYLCATSRVSLNEKLFFGSGTQLSVL.

This chain links TRBV27 with TRBJ2-5; weak D call: TRBD1 (6 bases). This CDR3 region has 15 residues. V lost 5 bases to trimming and J lost 3 bases, with 16 bases between them. The germline V gene has CDR1 MNHEY and CDR2 SMNVEV (reference sequence). CDR3 coding DNA: TGTGCCAGCAGTCCATGGGACACCATCAAAGAGACCCAGTACTTC. It is translated as CASSPWDTIKETQYF.

On this clone itself: A far bigger clonotype differs at one base, so this is likely a read error. The genes are TRBV7-2 and TRBJ2-5, with TRBD2 matching 8 bases. The end of the DNA aligns better with TRBJ2-7, so the J call may be wrong. This CDR3 region has 16 residues. Germline V lookup: CDR1 SGHTA, CDR2 FQGNSA. The CDR3 here is CAGSPRGGGRTYEQYF. In DNA form, the CDR3 reads TGTGCCGGCAGCCCCCGGGGGGGCGGGAGGACCTACGAGCAGTACTTC.

This clone was recorded once. The chain carries TRBV30 and TRBJ2-2; D is unclear. The CDR3 runs to 14 residues. CDR1 is GTSNPN and CDR2 is SVGIG in the germline V gene (reference sequence). Trimming pared 2 bases from V and 5 bases from J, leaving 12 bases between. The DNA for the CDR3 is TGTGCCTGGAGTACCGGGTCCCTGACCGGGGAGCTGTTTTTT. It encodes CAWSTGSLTGELFF.